Presented here are 32 T cell receptor beta chains from one specimen sequenced in a study of control samples from healthy donors and cancer patients. Some clones are missing from TCRdb's copy, which holds only in-frame ones; the method was immunoSEQ multiplex PCR. The data contain some 150,000 clones, 90% to 95% of them singletons. Sequencing was performed on blood. These receptors were obtained from a man aged 40-49 years in good health.

The chain joins TRBV28 to TRBJ1-1; 9 bases align to TRBD1. Germline lookup yields CDR1 MDHEN and CDR2 SYDVKM. The CDR3 is 14 residues long. V dropped 4 bases and J dropped 4; count of bases not matched to a gene: 4. CDR3 residues: CASSSGQGFTEAFF. The CDR3 DNA is TGTGCCAGCAGTTCAGGACAGGGGTTCACTGAAGCTTTCTTT.

The J gene is TRBJ2-4, the V gene TRBV28; TRBD1 agrees at 7 bases. The CDR3 sequence is 12 residues long. After removal of 1 base from V and 14 bases from J, the junction contained 5 bases not matched to a gene. Germline V gene lookup returns CDR1 MDHEN and CDR2 SYDVKM. The CDR3 DNA reads TGTGCCAGCAGTTTATCAGGGGGTTTTGAGTACTTC. Translating gives CASSLSGGFEYF.

The table lists this clone with a few counts. This rearrangement joins TRBV28 to TRBJ1-5; possible D gene TRBD1, 5 bases. The V gene's germline CDR1 is MDHEN and CDR2 SYDVKM. This CDR3 region has 17 residues. Trimming pared 3 bases from V and 2 bases from J, leaving 17 bases between. The CDR3 nucleotides are TGTGCCAGCAGTTTTTTCGATGGGGGTAGGCGCAATCAGCCCCAGCATTTT. Protein: CASSFFDGGRRNQPQHF.

This chain connects TRBV9 to TRBJ2-1; D uncertain. The CDR3 totals 11 residues. The V end lost 3 bases, the J end lost 8 bases, and 6 bases lay between the germline ends. Germline loops: CDR1 SGDLS, CDR2 YYNGEE. The CDR3 coding sequence is TGTGCCAGCAGCGCCACAGATGAGCAGTTCTTC. This translates into CASSATDEQFF.

This rearrangement joins TRBV2 to TRBJ2-7, with a tentative D call TRBD2 (5 bases). CDR1 is SNHLY, CDR2 FYNNEI, per germline. The CDR3 covers 13 residues. Trimming left V 7 bases short and J 2 bases short, with 12 bases between. The CDR3 sequence: CASKRALTYEQYF. CDR3 DNA sequence: TGTGCCAGCAAGAGGGCCCTAACCTACGAGCAGTACTTC.

The J gene is TRBJ2-7, the V gene TRBV27; 8 bases match TRBD1. The V segment lost 3 bases and the J segment 4 bases; nucleotides outside the gene matches: 8. CDR1 and CDR2 (germline): MNHEY, SMNVEV (reference sequence). This CDR3 spans 15 amino acids. The CDR3 DNA follows: TGTGCCAGCAGTTTGGTTCAGGGGGCATATTACGAGCAGTACTTC. Protein sequence: CASSLVQGAYYEQYF.

This chain joins TRBV6-2 or TRBV6-3 and TRBJ2-2; maybe TRBD1 (5 bases). Germline V CDR1 and CDR2: MNHEY, SVGEGT. The CDR3 extends over 15 amino acids. Between the trimmed V and J ends, which lost 2 bases and 5 bases, there was a span of 12 bases. The CDR3, as DNA: TGTGCCAGCAGTTACGGGCGTAGACAGACCGGGGAGCTGTTTTTT. As protein: CASSYGRRQTGELFF.

This clone has a single count. The chain employs TRBV4-1 and TRBJ1-2, with D uncertain. The V gene lost 0 bases and the J gene lost 1 base, with 12 bases spanning the gap. Germline V lookup: CDR1 MGHRA, CDR2 YSYEKL. The CDR3 is 16 residues long. The CDR3 here is CASSQDVSGSNYGYTF. CDR3 coding DNA: TGCGCCAGCAGCCAAGACGTATCCGGGAGTAACTATGGCTACACCTTC.

The chain couples TRBV2 to TRBJ1-2, with 10 bases matching TRBD1. Germline V CDR1 and CDR2: SNHLY, FYNNEI. The CDR3 is made up of 13 amino acids. Unmatched junction bases numbered 6, after V lost 6 bases and J lost 8 bases. The CDR3 protein is CASRVRDRGGYTF. As DNA, the CDR3 is TGTGCCAGCAGGGTCCGGGACAGGGGCGGCTACACCTTC.

This chain links TRBV7-6 with TRBJ2-1, with 9 bases identical to TRBD2. The CDR3 has 16 residues. Trimming at V came to 5 bases and at J to 7 bases, leaving 12 bases not matched to a gene. Germline-derived CDR1 and CDR2 are SGHVS and FNYEAQ. CDR3 bases: TGTGCCAGCAGCCTTTCAGGGGCGGGGGGGCAAAATGAGCAGTTCTTC. Its translation is CASSLSGAGGQNEQFF.

Here the CDR3 reads CASSLRGFSPLHF. The CDR3, as DNA: TGTGCCAGCAGCTTGCGGGGTTTTTCACCCCTCCACTTT. V and J are TRBV5-8 and TRBJ1-6; D ambiguous. This CDR3 has 13 residues. Germline V gene lookup returns CDR1 SGHTS and CDR2 YDEGEE. Trimming took 1 base from V and 9 from J, leaving 8 bases between them.

The rearrangement joins TRBV2 to TRBJ2-5, with D maybe TRBD2 (5 bases). The CDR3 length is 13 residues. Germline lookup yields CDR1 SNHLY and CDR2 FYNNEI. V lost 6 bases and J 5 bases, leaving 13 bases between the germline ends. CDR3 residues: CASSPVPGETQYF. CDR3 DNA sequence: TGTGCCAGCAGCCCCGTCCCGGGGGAGACCCAGTACTTC. Variable domain in full (rest from reference TRBV2 and TRBJ2-5): EPEVTQTPSHQVTQMGQEVILRCVPISNHLYFYWYRQILGQKVEFLVSFYNNEISEKSEIFDDQFSVERPDGSNFTLKIRSTKLEDSAMYFCASSPVPGETQYFGPGTRLLVL.

This chain joins TRBV29-1 and TRBJ2-7; D is unclear. V gave up 7 bases and J gave up 5 bases, with 12 bases separating them. Germline lookup yields CDR1 SQVTM and CDR2 ANQGSEA. The CDR3 runs 11 residues. For the CDR3, the DNA is TGCAGCGCCGCTCTGGGGAACGAGCAGTACTTC. It encodes CSAALGNEQYF.

This clone was counted a single time. J is TRBJ2-7 and V is TRBV10-3, with D tentatively TRBD2 (6 bases). The CDR3 contains 12 residues. CDR1 ENHRY and CDR2 SYGVKD come from the germline V gene. With 8 bases removed from V and 3 bases from J, the gap between germline ends came to 11 bases. CDR3: CAIRGGIYEQYF. The CDR3 DNA reads TGTGCCATCCGTGGGGGGATCTACGAGCAGTACTTC.

This clone was counted once. The rearrangement uses TRBV9 and TRBJ2-5; 9 nucleotides line up with TRBD2. Per the germline V gene, CDR1 is SGDLS and CDR2 is YYNGEE. The CDR3 totals 19 residues. Trimming cost V 4 bases and J 5 bases; bases outside gene matches: 21. CDR3 region: CASSPSTQTSGLAMETQYF. The CDR3, as DNA: TGTGCCAGCAGCCCTTCAACCCAAACGTCGGGACTAGCAATGGAGACCCAGTACTTC.

This clone was found once. The junction departs from the called germline gene at one end, perhaps through a read error. The V gene is TRBV6-2 or TRBV6-3, the J gene TRBJ2-1; possibly TRBD1 for D (5 bases). The CDR3 consists of 15 residues. Germline CDR1 is MNHEY and CDR2 is SVGEGT. CDR3 region: CASSYGATISNEQFF. The CDR3 bases are TGTGCCAGCAGTTACGGGGCTACCATATCCAATGAACAGTTCTTC.

The V call is TRBV28, the J call TRBJ1-2; D call uncertain. Per germline, CDR1 MDHEN and CDR2 SYDVKM. The CDR3 consists of 13 residues. V was clipped by 5 bases and J by 1 base, with 8 bases between them. The CDR3 region has the DNA TGTGCCAGCAGTCCCAACCTTAACTATGGCTACACCTTC. The encoded protein is CASSPNLNYGYTF.

This clone occurred once. The chain recombines TRBV28 with TRBJ2-3; TRBD1 matches 7 bases. The junction had 7 bases not matched to a gene; V was cut back by 5 bases and J by 2 bases. The CDR3 spans 15 residues. CDR1 is MDHEN, CDR2 SYDVKM, per germline. The CDR3 loop is CASSPGTVHTDTQYF. The CDR3 DNA follows: TGTGCCAGCAGTCCTGGGACAGTACACACAGATACGCAGTATTTT.

The genes are TRBV11-2 and TRBJ2-5; a weak D match, TRBD2 (6 bases). V lost 5 bases and J lost 3, with 16 bases in between. The CDR3 is 15 residues long. Germline values: CDR1 SGHAT, CDR2 FQNNGV. CDR3 in amino acids: CASSGRQWGEETQYF. The CDR3 DNA reads as TGTGCCAGCAGCGGGCGACAGTGGGGGGAAGAGACCCAGTACTTC.

The chain has TRBV27 and TRBJ1-2, with no clear D. The V end lost 6 bases, the J end lost 3 bases, and 23 bases lay between the germline ends. This CDR3 has 17 residues. Germline V CDR1 and CDR2: MNHEY, SMNVEV (reference sequence). Here the CDR3 reads CASSHPPAAGTYYGYTF. The CDR3 DNA sequence: TGTGCCAGCAGCCACCCCCCGGCGGCCGGTACTTACTATGGCTACACCTTC.

V is TRBV28 and J is TRBJ2-1; D perhaps matches TRBD2 (6 bases). From germline, CDR1 is MDHEN and CDR2 SYDVKM. V was trimmed by 5 bases and J by 4 bases, leaving 21 bases between them. The CDR3 is 17 residues long. The CDR3: CASSHKTGTGGYNEQFF. CDR3 nucleotides: TGTGCCAGCAGTCACAAAACGGGGACTGGCGGGTACAATGAGCAGTTCTTC.

The J gene is TRBJ2-5, the V gene TRBV10-1; 7 bases align to TRBD1. The CDR3 is made up of 13 amino acids. Germline CDR1 and CDR2: WNHNN and SYGVQD (reference sequence). J gave up 3 bases and V 6 bases, and 4 bases lay outside the gene matches. The CDR3 DNA reads as TGCGCCAGCAGCGGACAGGAGAAAGAGACCCAGTACTTC. Its translation: CASSGQEKETQYF.

The V and J genes are TRBV12-5 and TRBJ1-5; D is unresolved. The CDR3 covers 14 residues. Trimming took 0 bases from V and 1 from J, leaving 4 bases between them. Germline V gene lookup returns CDR1 LGHNT and CDR2 FRNRAP. CDR3 loop: CASGLVGSNQPQHF. Here the CDR3 DNA reads TGTGCTAGTGGTTTGGTAGGGAGCAATCAGCCCCAGCATTTT.

The rearrangement links TRBV5-1 to TRBJ1-2; possible D gene TRBD1, 5 bases. Germline V gives CDR1 SGHRS, CDR2 YFSETQ. Trimming left V 5 bases short and J 3 bases short, with 14 bases between. CDR3 length: 14 amino acids. In DNA form, the CDR3 reads TGCGCCAGCAGGAGGGCTAGAGGGGACTATGGCTACACCTTC. This gives the protein CASRRARGDYGYTF. Full variable domain (rest looked up from reference TRBV5-1 and TRBJ1-2): KAGVTQTPRYLIKTRGQQVTLSCSPISGHRSVSWYQQTPGQGLQFLFEYFSETQRNKGNFPGRFSGRQFSNSRSEMNVSTLELGDSALYLCASRRARGDYGYTFGSGTRLTVV.

The rearrangement joins TRBV6-5 to TRBJ1-5, with D possibly matching TRBD1 (5 bases). Germline V gives CDR1 MNHEY, CDR2 SVGAGI. There are 15 residues in the CDR3. With 8 bases removed from V and 6 bases from J, the gap between germline ends came to 20 bases. This CDR3 is CASSSSGGSGQPQHF. The CDR3 DNA reads as TGTGCCAGCTCCAGTTCGGGGGGAAGCGGTCAGCCCCAGCATTTT.

The V and J genes are TRBV5-1 and TRBJ1-1; D is undetermined. The germline gives CDR1 SGHRS, CDR2 YFSETQ. V dropped 4 bases and J dropped 1 base, with 17 bases sitting between them. The CDR3 contains 16 residues. The CDR3 protein is CASSAPMIGPNTEAFF. Written as DNA, the CDR3 is TGCGCCAGCAGCGCCCCGATGATAGGGCCGAACACTGAAGCTTTCTTT.

The rearrangement uses TRBV28 and TRBJ1-1; D gene unclear. CDR3 size: 10 residues. V lost 3 bases, J lost 12 bases, and 8 bases lay in between. The V gene's germline CDR1 is MDHEN and CDR2 SYDVKM. The CDR3 here is CASSLGLTFF. For the CDR3, the DNA is TGTGCCAGCAGTTTGGGTCTGACTTTCTTT.

The genes are TRBV5-1 and TRBJ2-3; D is uncertain. Germline values: CDR1 SGHRS, CDR2 YFSETQ. The CDR3 is made up of 14 amino acids. V dropped 0 bases and J dropped 2 bases, with 7 bases sitting between them. The CDR3 reads CASSLGRPTDTQYF. The CDR3 DNA follows: TGCGCCAGCAGCTTGGGAAGGCCCACAGATACGCAGTATTTT.

For this clone: At one boundary the junction diverges from the germline segment, which might be a read error. The chain is built from TRBV7-8 and TRBJ2-1, with D possibly being TRBD1 or TRBD2 (5 bases each). CDR1 is SGHVS, CDR2 FQNEAQ, per germline. The CDR3 extends over 16 amino acids. The CDR3 DNA reads TGTGCCAGCAGCTTAGCGGGACGGCAGGCCTATAATGAGCAGTTCTTC. Translation gives CASSLAGRQAYNEQFF.

The V call is TRBV28, the J call TRBJ2-7; D is unresolved. V was shortened by 2 bases and J by 6 bases, with 14 bases between the two germline ends. The CDR3 is 14 residues long. Germline-derived CDR1 and CDR2 are MDHEN and SYDVKM. DNA of the CDR3: TGTGCCAGCAGTTTAAGTTGGTCTTCTAGCGAGCAGTACTTC. It is translated as CASSLSWSSSEQYF.

The gene calls are TRBV4-3 and TRBJ2-7, with 7 bases identical to TRBD1. Germline V gives CDR1 LGHNA, CDR2 YSLEER. CDR3 length: 15 amino acids. Losses at the gene ends were 1 base for V and 5 bases for J; bases not matched to a gene: 8. Here the CDR3 DNA reads TGCGCCAGCAGCCAAGCTTTCGGACAGGTCCACGAGCAGTACTTC. This sequence encodes CASSQAFGQVHEQYF.

The V gene is TRBV5-1, the J gene TRBJ1-2; 7 nucleotides align to TRBD1. Germline V CDR1 and CDR2: SGHRS, YFSETQ. This CDR3 has 19 amino acids. Trimming took 4 bases from V and 5 from J; bases not matched to a gene: 23. Here the CDR3 reads CASSRQILTGEGGLYGYTF. The CDR3 region has the DNA TGCGCCAGCAGCCGCCAGATTTTAACAGGGGAAGGAGGGCTTTATGGCTACACCTTC.